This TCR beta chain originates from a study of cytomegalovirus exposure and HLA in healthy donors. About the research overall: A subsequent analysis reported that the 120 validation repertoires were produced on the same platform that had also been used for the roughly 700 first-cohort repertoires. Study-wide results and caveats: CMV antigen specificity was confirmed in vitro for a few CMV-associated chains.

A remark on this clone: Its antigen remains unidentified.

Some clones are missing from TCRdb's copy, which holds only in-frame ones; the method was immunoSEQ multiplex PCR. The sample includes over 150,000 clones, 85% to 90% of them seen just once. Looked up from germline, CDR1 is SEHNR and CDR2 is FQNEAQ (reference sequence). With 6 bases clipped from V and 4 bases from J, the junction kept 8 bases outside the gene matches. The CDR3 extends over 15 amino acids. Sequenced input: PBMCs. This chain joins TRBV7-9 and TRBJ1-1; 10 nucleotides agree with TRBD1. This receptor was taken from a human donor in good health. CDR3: CASRLRQGAFTEAFF. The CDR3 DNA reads TGTGCCAGCAGACTCCGACAGGGGGCTTTCACTGAAGCTTTCTTT.